A selection of T cell receptor beta chains follows, all from one sample in a study of T cells in Graves' hyperthyroidism and ophthalmopathy. Each CDR3 protein is one row after TCRdb ran MiXCR on the multiplex PCR reads. In the table there are about 270,000 distinct CDR3 sequences, less than 30% of which are singletons. The sequenced sample consisted of blood. The receptors stem from a man aged 35 to 55 with Graves' hyperthyroidism that later progressed to Graves' ophthalmopathy. Both conserved end residues are part of each CDR3. The D gene is left open where the match is weak. Clone size is given for some rows only: seen once, a few or many times, or a class if the clone is expanded.

V	D	J	size	CDR3	DNA
TRBV29-1	TRBD1	TRBJ2-2	once	CSSRDRNTGELFF	TGCAGCTCCCGGGACAGGAACACCGGGGAGCTGTTTTTT
TRBV27	TRBD2	TRBJ2-4	-	CASSLLAGEGIQYF	TGTGCCAGCAGTTTACTAGCGGGAGAGGGCATTCAGTACTTC
TRBV15	TRBD1	TRBJ2-7	-	CATSRDDMGQTTYEQYF	TGTGCCACCAGCAGAGATGATATGGGACAGACAACCTACGAGCAGTACTTC
TRBV20-1	TRBD1	TRBJ1-1	many	CSAREGTATMNTEAFF	TGCAGTGCTAGAGAAGGGACAGCGACCATGAACACTGAAGCTTTCTTT
TRBV6-1	-	TRBJ1-1	many	CASSEGKVNRRAEAFF	TGTGCCAGCAGTGAAGGGAAGGTGAACCGAAGGGCTGAAGCTTTCTTT
TRBV12-3/TRBV12-4	-	TRBJ1-2	few	CASSLYEGLYGYTF	TGTGCCAGCAGTTTATACGAAGGTCTCTATGGCTACACCTTC
TRBV19	TRBD2	TRBJ2-7	many	CASSISGTNLYEQYF	TGTGCCAGTAGTATTAGCGGGACGAACCTCTACGAGCAGTACTTC
TRBV7-2	-	TRBJ1-5	-	CASSLQKAGNQPQHF	TGTGCCAGCAGCTTGCAGAAGGCGGGCAATCAGCCCCAGCATTTT
TRBV11-2	-	TRBJ1-3	many	CASSQSFGLPVSGNTIYF	TGTGCCAGCAGTCAATCGTTCGGGCTTCCAGTCTCTGGAAACACCATATATTTT
TRBV28	TRBD1	TRBJ1-2	-	CASRGRDRGNYGYTF	TGTGCCAGCAGGGGACGGGACAGGGGTAACTATGGCTACACCTTC
TRBV6-1	-	TRBJ1-2	many	CASGGTPGYTF	TGTGCCAGCGGCGGGACTCCCGGCTACACCTTC
TRBV11-2	-	TRBJ1-1	-	CASSFGRIPTAFF	TGTGCCAGCAGCTTTGGTCGTATCCCTACGGCTTTCTTT
TRBV4-1	TRBD1	TRBJ2-7	few	CASSQDPGTGNLYEQYF	TGCGCCAGCAGCCAAGACCCCGGGACAGGGAATTTGTACGAGCAGTACTTC
TRBV19	-	TRBJ1-1	many	CASRQTMNTEAFF	TGTGCCAGTCGACAGACTATGAACACTGAAGCTTTCTTT
TRBV28	TRBD2	TRBJ2-5	many	CASSPRSGRGQETQYF	TGTGCCAGCAGCCCGAGAAGCGGGAGGGGTCAAGAGACCCAGTACTTC
TRBV11-3	-	TRBJ2-2	many	CASSLGFGLPGELFF	TGTGCCAGCAGCTTAGGGTTCGGACTGCCCGGGGAGCTGTTTTTT
TRBV27	-	TRBJ2-2	many	CATGQYTGELFF	TGTGCCACCGGACAGTACACCGGGGAGCTGTTTTTT
TRBV18	-	TRBJ1-5	many	CASSPGGEGGQPQHF	TGTGCCAGCTCACCGGGAGGGGAAGGGGGGCAGCCCCAGCATTTT